The entry below describes one TCR beta chain. The antigen is unknown. Relative to the germline gene, one junction end is altered; a read error may explain this. These data belong to a study of T cell repertoires in cytomegalovirus infection. Study at large: In public TCR beta signatures, there were indications of both CMV infection and matching HLA type.

Germline lookup yields CDR1 SGHNT and CDR2 YYREEE (reference sequence). The CDR3 consists of 16 residues. MiXCR was run by TCRdb on the reads, yielding one entry per CDR3 protein. The sample consists of roughly 860,000 distinct CDR3 sequences, around a third of them appearing once. Study-level findings and limits: The cumulative frequency of public TCR beta families distinguished individuals who carried CMV together with the relevant HLA. In two of eight donors, the top clonotype was HLA-C-restricted CMV-specific.

This chain joins TRBV5-4 and TRBJ1-1, with D tentatively TRBD1 (5 bases). Material: cultured CD8+ T cells from PBMCs, obtained from culture after CMV antigen stimulation. The TCR comes from a human donor in good health (CMV status not recorded). Some clones in this sample may be carry-over from other donors' samples. The DNA for the CDR3 is TGTGCCAACAGCTTGCCCTTTCGGGGGATGAACACTGAAGCTTTCTTT. Protein sequence: CANSLPFRGMNTEAFF. Combining the CDR3 with reference TRBV5-4 and TRBJ1-1 gives the whole variable domain ETGVTQSPTHLIKTRGQQVTLRCSSQSGHNTVSWYQQALGQGPQFIFQYYREEENGRGNFPPRFSGLQFPNYSSELNVNALELDDSALYLCANSLPFRGMNTEAFFGQGTRLTVV.